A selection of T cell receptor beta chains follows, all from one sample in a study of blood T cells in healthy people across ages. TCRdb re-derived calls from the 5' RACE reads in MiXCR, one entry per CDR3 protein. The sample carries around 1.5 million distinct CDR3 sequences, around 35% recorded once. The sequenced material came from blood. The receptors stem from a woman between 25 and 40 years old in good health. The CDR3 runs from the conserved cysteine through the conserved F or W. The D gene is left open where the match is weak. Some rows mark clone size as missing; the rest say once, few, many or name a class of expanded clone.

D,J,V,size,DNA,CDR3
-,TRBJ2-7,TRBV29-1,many,TGCAGCGTAAGGCCTCGTCCCTACGAGCAGTACTTC,CSVRPRPYEQYF
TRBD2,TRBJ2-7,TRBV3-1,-,TGTGCCAGCAGCCAAGAATCCGCGTTAGCGGGTCCCTACGAGCAGTACTTC,CASSQESALAGPYEQYF
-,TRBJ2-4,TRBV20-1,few,TGCAGGGGCTTGCGACGGGTAGCCAAAAACATTCAGTACTTC,CRGLRRVAKNIQYF
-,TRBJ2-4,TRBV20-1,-,TGCAGTGCTAGAGATCTTGGGAGAGATCTAGCCAAAAACATTCAGTACTTC,CSARDLGRDLAKNIQYF
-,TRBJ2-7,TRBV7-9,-,TGTGCCAGCAGCTCGTCCGGGACCGCACCATTCGCCTACGAGCAGTACTTC,CASSSSGTAPFAYEQYF
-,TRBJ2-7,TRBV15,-,TGTGCCACCAGCAGGGACACCACCTACGAGCAGTACTTC,CATSRDTTYEQYF
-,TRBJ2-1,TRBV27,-,TGTGCCAGCAGTGCCTCTCGTTCGAGGACGACCTACAATGAGCAGTTCTTC,CASSASRSRTTYNEQFF
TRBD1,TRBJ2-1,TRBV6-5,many,TGTGCCAGCAAGGGGACAGGGGGGTCGGATGAGCAGTTCTTC,CASKGTGGSDEQFF
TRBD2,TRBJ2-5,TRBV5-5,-,TGTGCCAGCAGCTTGAGAGGACTAGCGGGGGGTAATGAGCAGTACTTC,CASSLRGLAGGNEQYF
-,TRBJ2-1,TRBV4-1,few,TGCGCCAGCAGCCAAGAGCTAGCGTGGGATGAGCAGTTCTTC,CASSQELAWDEQFF
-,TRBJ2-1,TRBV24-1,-,TGTGCCACCTCAAGTACGCGGGAAAATTCCTACAATGAGCAGTTCTTC,CATSSTRENSYNEQFF
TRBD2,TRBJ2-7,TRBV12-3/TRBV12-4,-,TGTGCCAGCAGCTCCAGCGGGGGGGCGAGTCAGTACTTC,CASSSSGGASQYF
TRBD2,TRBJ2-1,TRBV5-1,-,TGCGCCAGCAGCTTGGAACCGACTAGCAGGTACAATGAGCAGTTCTTC,CASSLEPTSRYNEQFF
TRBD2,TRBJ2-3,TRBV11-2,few,TGTGCCAGCAGCTTTCGGCGGGGGGGCGCAGATACGCAGTATTTT,CASSFRRGGADTQYF
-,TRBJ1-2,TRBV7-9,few,TGTGCCAGCAGCCCTACAAGGAGTGGCGGCTACACCTTC,CASSPTRSGGYTF
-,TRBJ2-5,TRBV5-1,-,TGCGCCGGCAGCTTGCCCACTAGCTCCGGGGAGACCCAGTACTTC,CAGSLPTSSGETQYF
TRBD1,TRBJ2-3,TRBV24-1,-,TGTGCCACCAGTGGAAGGGACAGGGCTGGGCCAGATACGCAGTATTTT,CATSGRDRAGPDTQYF
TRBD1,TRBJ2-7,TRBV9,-,TGTGCCAGCAGCAAGGGACAGGGGTTAGGCGAGCAGTACTTC,CASSKGQGLGEQYF
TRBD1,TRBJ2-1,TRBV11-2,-,TGTGCCAGCAGCTTAGCGGACAGGTTAAAGTCGTTCTTC,CASSLADRLKSFF
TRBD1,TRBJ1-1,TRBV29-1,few,TGCAGCGTTGACTCAGGGGGCGGCACTGAAGCTTTCTTT,CSVDSGGGTEAFF
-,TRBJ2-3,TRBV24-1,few,TGTGCCACCAGTGATTTACCTAGCAGTGGAGTAGATACGCAGTATTTT,CATSDLPSSGVDTQYF
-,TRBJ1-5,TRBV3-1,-,TGTGCCAGCAGCCAAGGGCAGGTAACTCAGCCCCAGCATTTT,CASSQGQVTQPQHF
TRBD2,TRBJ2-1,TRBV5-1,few,TGCGCCAGCAGCCCCTCGACTAGCGGGGGATGGGGGAATGAGCAGTTCTTC,CASSPSTSGGWGNEQFF
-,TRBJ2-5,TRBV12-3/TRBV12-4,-,TGTGCCGGCAGTTCCAGGAGAGCTTGGGGAGAGACCCAGTACTTC,CAGSSRRAWGETQYF
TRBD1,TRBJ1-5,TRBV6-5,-,TGTGCCAGCAGTTCTCGGACAGGGGGCAGCAATCAGCCCCAGCATTTT,CASSSRTGGSNQPQHF
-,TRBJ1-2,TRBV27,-,TGTGCCAGCAGTTCAAAACGGAACTATGGCTACACCTTC,CASSSKRNYGYTF
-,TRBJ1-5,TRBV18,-,TGTGCCAGCTCACCAGACAGCCTTAGGGGCAATCAGCCCCAGCATTTT,CASSPDSLRGNQPQHF
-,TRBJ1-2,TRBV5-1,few,TGCGCCAGCAGCTTGGGATCAGGGCTGAAGTATGGCTACACCTTC,CASSLGSGLKYGYTF
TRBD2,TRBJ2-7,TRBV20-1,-,TGCAGTGCTAGAGTCAGGGGCCGCGGCGAGACTAGCGGTACCTACGAGCAGTACTTC,CSARVRGRGETSGTYEQYF
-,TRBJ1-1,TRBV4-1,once,TGCGCCAGCAGCCAACGACGATTGGAAATGAACACTGAAGCTTTCTTT,CASSQRRLEMNTEAFF
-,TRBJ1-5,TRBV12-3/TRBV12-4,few,TGTACCAGCAGTTTAGGGTATCAGCCCCAGCATTTT,CTSSLGYQPQHF
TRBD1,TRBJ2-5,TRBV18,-,TGTGCCAGCTCACCGTTCCCAGGGGGTTCCCAAGAGACCCAGTACTTC,CASSPFPGGSQETQYF
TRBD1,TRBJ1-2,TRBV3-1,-,TGTGCCAGCAGCCAAGGGTTAGACAGGGGTGGTGGCTACACCTTC,CASSQGLDRGGGYTF
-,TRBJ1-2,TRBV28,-,TGTGCCAGCAGTTTAAACCTCGGACCTGGCTACACCTTC,CASSLNLGPGYTF
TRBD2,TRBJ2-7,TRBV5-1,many,TGCGCCAGCAGCCAAGAGAGCGGGAGTTACGAGCAGTACTTC,CASSQESGSYEQYF
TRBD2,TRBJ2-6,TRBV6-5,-,TGTGCCAGCAGTTACTCGAGCGGGGGCGGGACCCCTGGGGCCAACGTCCTGACTTTC,CASSYSSGGGTPGANVLTF
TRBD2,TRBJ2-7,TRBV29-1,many,TGCAGCGTGAAGGGACTAACCTACGAGCAGTACTTC,CSVKGLTYEQYF
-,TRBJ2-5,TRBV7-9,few,TGTGCCAGCAGCCGGGAAACAGGTCTATTACAAGAGACCCAGTACTTC,CASSRETGLLQETQYF
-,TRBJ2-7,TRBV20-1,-,TGCAGTGTAACCAACCCGGGGGGCCTCAGCTCCTGCGAGCAGTACTTC,CSVTNPGGLSSCEQYF
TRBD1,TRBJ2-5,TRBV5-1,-,TGCGCCAGCAGCTACGCGGACGGGACAGGGACCCAGTACTTC,CASSYADGTGTQYF
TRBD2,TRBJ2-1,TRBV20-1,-,TGCAGTGCTAGGCCCTTTGCGGGGGGTGACAATGAGCAGTTCTTC,CSARPFAGGDNEQFF
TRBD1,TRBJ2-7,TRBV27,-,TGTGCCAGCAGCTCACCGGGACAGGGCGCGAACGAGCAGTACTTC,CASSSPGQGANEQYF
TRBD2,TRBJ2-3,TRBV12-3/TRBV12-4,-,TGTGCCAGCAGTTTATTCCGGTCTAGCGGGTCTAGCACAGATACGCAGTATTTT,CASSLFRSSGSSTDTQYF
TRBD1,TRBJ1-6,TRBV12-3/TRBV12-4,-,TGTGCCAGCAGGGGCCCGGGACAGGGGGCTCCTTCACCCCTCCACTTT,CASRGPGQGAPSPLHF
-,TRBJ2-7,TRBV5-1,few,TGCGCCAGCAGCTTGGCCGGACAAGATTCCGAGCAGTACTTC,CASSLAGQDSEQYF
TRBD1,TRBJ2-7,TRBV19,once,TGTGCCAGTAGTACCTGGACAGGGGCCTACGAGCAGTACTTC,CASSTWTGAYEQYF
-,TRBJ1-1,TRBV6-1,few,TGTGCCAGCAGTGAGGACAAAGCGAACACTGAAGCTTTCTTT,CASSEDKANTEAFF
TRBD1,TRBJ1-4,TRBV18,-,TGTGCCAGCTCACCATTCACTGGACAGGGTTATGAAAAACTGTTTTTT,CASSPFTGQGYEKLFF
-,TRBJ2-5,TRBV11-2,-,TGTGCCAGCAGCCCCCACTGGGGGGAGACCCAGTACTTC,CASSPHWGETQYF
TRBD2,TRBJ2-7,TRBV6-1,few,TGTGCCAGCAGTGGCAAGGGACTAGACGAGCAGTACTTC,CASSGKGLDEQYF
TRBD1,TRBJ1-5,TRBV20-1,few,TGCAGTGCTAGCGGCCAGGGGGCGAGGCAGCCCCAGCATTTT,CSASGQGARQPQHF
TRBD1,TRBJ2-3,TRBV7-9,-,TGTGCCAGCAGTACAAGACAGGGCCCAATCGATATCACAGATACGCAGTATTTT,CASSTRQGPIDITDTQYF
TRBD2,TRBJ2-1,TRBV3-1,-,TGTGCCAGCAGCCCTATTAGCGGGAAATACAATGAGCAGTTCTTC,CASSPISGKYNEQFF
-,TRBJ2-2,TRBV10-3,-,TGTGCCGTACTTGGGGACACCGGGGAGCTGTTTTTT,CAVLGDTGELFF
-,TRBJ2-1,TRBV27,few,TGTGCCAGCCGGAACCCGAATTACAATGAGCAGTTCTTC,CASRNPNYNEQFF